What follows is one T cell receptor (beta chain) and its context. This sample was included in a study of shared clonotypes between healthy human individuals. Profiled with immunoSEQ multiplex PCR; TCRdb holds only in-frame clones, not every one. The table has some 1 million clones, about 75% seen once. After removal of 2 bases from V and 10 bases from J, the junction contained 8 bases not matched to a gene. The CDR3 is 16 residues long. Germline V CDR1 and CDR2: MNHNY, SVGAGI (reference sequence). The chain carries TRBV6-6 and TRBJ2-1; 13 bases agree with TRBD2. The sequence came from a man aged 18 to 30 in good health. The sequencing input was memory CD4+ T cells sorted from blood. Subset here: CD45RA-negative fraction. As DNA, the CDR3 is TGTGCCAGCAGTTACGTACTAGCGGGAGGGTCGGGGGAGCAGTTCTTC. This encodes CASSYVLAGGSGEQFF.